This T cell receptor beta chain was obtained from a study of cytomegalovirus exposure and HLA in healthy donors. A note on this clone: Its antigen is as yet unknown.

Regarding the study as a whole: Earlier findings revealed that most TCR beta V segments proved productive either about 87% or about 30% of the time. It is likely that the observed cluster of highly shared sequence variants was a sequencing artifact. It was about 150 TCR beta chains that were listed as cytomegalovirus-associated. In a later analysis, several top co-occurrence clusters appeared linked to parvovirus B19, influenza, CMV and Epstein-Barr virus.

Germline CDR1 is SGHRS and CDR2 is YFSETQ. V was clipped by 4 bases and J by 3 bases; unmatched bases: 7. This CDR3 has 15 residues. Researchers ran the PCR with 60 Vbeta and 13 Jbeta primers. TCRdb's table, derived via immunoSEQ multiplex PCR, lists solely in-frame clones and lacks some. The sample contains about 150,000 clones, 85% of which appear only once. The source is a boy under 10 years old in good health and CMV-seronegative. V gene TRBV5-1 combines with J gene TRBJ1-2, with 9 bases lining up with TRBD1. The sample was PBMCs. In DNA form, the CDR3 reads TGCGCCAGCAGCGAGGGGACAGGGAGGGACTATGGCTACACCTTC. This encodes CASSEGTGRDYGYTF.